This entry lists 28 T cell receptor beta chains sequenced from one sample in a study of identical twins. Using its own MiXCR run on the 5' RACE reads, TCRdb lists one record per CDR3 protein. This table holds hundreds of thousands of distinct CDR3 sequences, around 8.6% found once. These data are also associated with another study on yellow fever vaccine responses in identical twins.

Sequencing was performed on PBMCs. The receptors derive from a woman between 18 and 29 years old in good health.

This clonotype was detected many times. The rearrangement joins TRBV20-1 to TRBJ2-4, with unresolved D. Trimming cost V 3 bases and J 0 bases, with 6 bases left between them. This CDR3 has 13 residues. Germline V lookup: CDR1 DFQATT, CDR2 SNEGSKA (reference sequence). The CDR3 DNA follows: TGCAGTGCTAGTTCCCTAGCCAAAAACATTCAGTACTTC. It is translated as CSASSLAKNIQYF.

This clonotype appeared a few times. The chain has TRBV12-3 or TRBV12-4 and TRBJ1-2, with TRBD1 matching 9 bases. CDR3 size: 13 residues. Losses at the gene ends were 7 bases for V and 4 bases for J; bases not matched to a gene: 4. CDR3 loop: CASTETGGYGYTF. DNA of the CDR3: TGTGCCAGCACCGAGACAGGGGGCTATGGCTACACCTTC.

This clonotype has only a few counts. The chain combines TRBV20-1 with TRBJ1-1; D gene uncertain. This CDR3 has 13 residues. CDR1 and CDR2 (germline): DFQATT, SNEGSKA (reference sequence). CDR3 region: CSASARVNTEAFF. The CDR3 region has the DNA TGCAGCGCCTCTGCGCGGGTGAACACTGAAGCTTTCTTT.

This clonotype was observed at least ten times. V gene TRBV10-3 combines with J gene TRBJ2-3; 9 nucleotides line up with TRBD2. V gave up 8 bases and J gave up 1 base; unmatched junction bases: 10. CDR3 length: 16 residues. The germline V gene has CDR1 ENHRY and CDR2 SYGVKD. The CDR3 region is CAISESSGTGTDTQYF. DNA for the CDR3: TGTGCCATCTCAGAGTCTAGCGGGACGGGCACAGATACGCAGTATTTT.

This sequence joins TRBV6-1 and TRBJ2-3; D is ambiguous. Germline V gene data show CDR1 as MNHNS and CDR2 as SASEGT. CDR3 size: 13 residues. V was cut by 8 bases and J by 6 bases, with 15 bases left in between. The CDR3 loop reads CASRQSVADTQYF. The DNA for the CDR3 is TGTGCCAGCCGGCAGTCTGTTGCGGATACGCAGTATTTT.

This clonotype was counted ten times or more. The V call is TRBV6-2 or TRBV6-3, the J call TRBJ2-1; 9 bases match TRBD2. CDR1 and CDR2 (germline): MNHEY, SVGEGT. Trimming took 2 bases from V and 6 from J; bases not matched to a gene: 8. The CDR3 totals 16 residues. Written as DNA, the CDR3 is TGTGCCAGCAGTTACGGGCGGTTAGCGGGAGTCAATGAGCAGTTCTTC. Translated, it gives CASSYGRLAGVNEQFF.

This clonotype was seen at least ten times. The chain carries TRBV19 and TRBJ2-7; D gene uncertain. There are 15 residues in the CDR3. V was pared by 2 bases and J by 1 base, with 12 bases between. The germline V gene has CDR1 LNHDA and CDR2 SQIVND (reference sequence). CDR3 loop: CASSITGSSSYEQYF. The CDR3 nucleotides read TGTGCCAGTAGTATAACCGGGTCAAGTTCCTACGAGCAGTACTTC.

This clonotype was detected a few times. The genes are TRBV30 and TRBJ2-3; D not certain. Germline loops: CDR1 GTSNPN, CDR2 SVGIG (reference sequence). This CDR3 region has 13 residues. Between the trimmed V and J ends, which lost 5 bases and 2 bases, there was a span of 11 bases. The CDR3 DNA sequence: TGTGCCTGGGACGACGGACCCACAGATACGCAGTATTTT. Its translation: CAWDDGPTDTQYF.

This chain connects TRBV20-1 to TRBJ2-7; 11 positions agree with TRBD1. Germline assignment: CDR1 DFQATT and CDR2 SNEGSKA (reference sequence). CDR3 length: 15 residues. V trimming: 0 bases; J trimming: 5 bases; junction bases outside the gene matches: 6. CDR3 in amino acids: CSARDDRDRGDEQYF. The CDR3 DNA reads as TGCAGTGCTAGAGATGACCGGGACAGGGGGGACGAGCAGTACTTC.

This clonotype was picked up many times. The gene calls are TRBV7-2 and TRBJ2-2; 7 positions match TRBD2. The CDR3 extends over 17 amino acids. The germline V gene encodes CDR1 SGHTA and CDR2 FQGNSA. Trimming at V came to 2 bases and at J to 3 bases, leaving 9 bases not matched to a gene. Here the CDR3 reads CASSLRFGAGDTGELFF. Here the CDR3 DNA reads TGTGCCAGCAGCTTAAGGTTCGGGGCGGGAGACACCGGGGAGCTGTTTTTT.

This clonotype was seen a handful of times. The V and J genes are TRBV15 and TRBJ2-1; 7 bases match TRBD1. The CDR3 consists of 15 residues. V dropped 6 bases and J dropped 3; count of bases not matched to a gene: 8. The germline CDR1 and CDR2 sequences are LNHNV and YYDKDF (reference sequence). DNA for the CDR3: TGTGCCACCAGGAGGGGCAGGGGGAGCTACAATGAGCAGTTCTTC. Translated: CATRRGRGSYNEQFF.

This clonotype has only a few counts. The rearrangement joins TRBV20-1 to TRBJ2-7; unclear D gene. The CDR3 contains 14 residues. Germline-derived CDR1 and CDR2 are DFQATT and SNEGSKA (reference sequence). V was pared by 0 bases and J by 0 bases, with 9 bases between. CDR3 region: CSARDRVTSYEQYF. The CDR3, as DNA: TGCAGTGCTAGAGATCGGGTTACCTCCTACGAGCAGTACTTC.

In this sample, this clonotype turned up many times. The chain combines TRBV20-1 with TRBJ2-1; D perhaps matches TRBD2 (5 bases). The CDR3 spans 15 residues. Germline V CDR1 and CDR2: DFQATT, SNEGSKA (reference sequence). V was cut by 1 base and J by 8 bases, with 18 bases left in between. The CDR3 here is CSARVSTIDFYEQFF. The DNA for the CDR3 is TGCAGTGCTAGAGTTTCGACTATCGACTTCTATGAGCAGTTCTTC.

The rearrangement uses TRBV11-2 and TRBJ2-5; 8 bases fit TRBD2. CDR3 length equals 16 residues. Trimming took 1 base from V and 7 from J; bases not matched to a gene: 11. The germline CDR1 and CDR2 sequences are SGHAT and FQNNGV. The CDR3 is CASSLVSAGGWGTQYF. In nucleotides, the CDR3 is TGTGCCAGCAGCTTAGTATCGGCGGGAGGTTGGGGGACCCAGTACTTC.

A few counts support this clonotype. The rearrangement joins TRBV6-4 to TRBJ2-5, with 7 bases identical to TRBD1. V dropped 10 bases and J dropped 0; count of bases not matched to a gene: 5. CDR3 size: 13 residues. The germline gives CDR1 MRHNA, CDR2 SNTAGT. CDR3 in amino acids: CAIKTGNQETQYF. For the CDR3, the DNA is TGTGCCATCAAGACAGGGAACCAAGAGACCCAGTACTTC.

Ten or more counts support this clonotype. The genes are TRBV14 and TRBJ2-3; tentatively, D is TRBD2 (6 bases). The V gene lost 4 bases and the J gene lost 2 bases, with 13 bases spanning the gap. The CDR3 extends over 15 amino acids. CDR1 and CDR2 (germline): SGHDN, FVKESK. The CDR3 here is CASSLPGLNTDTQYF. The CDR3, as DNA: TGTGCCAGCAGCCTACCGGGACTCAACACAGATACGCAGTATTTT.

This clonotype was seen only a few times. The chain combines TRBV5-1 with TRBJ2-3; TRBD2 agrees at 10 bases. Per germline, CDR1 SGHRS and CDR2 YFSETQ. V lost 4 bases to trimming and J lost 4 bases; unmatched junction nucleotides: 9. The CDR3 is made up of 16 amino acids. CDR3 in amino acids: CASSLAGDPSADTQYF. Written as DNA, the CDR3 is TGCGCCAGCAGCCTAGCGGGGGACCCCTCGGCAGATACGCAGTATTTT.

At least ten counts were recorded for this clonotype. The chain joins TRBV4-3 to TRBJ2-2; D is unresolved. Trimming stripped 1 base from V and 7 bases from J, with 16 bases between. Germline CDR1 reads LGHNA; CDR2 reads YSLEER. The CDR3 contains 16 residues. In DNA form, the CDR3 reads TGCGCCAGCAGCCAAGCGTCTCGGCTGAATGGCGGGGAGCTGTTTTTT. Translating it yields CASSQASRLNGGELFF.

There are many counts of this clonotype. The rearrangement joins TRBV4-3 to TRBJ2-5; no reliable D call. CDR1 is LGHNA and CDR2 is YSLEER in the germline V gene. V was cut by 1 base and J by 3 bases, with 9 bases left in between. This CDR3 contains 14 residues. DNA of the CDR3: TGCGCCAGCAGCCAAGTCCGGTCGAAAGAGACCCAGTACTTC. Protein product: CASSQVRSKETQYF.

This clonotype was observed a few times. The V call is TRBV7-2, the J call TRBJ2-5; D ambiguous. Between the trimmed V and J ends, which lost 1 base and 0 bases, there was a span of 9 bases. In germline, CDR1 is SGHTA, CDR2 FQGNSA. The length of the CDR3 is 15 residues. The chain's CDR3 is CASSLDGNHQETQYF. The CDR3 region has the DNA TGTGCCAGCAGCTTAGACGGCAACCACCAAGAGACCCAGTACTTC.

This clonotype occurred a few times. The CDR3 nucleotides read TGCAGTGCGCCGGGACAGGGCGTCGACGAGCAGTACTTC. Protein product: CSAPGQGVDEQYF. The gene calls are TRBV20-1 and TRBJ2-7, with 9 bases fitting TRBD1. CDR1 and CDR2 from the germline V gene are DFQATT and SNEGSKA (reference sequence). V lost 6 bases to trimming and J lost 5 bases; unmatched junction nucleotides: 8. CDR3 size: 13 residues.

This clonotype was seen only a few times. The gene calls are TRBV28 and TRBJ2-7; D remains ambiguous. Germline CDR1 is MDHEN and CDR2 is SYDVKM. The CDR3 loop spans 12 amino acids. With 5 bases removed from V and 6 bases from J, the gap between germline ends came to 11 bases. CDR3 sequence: CASSALKGEQYF. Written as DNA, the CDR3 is TGTGCCAGCAGTGCCCTTAAAGGCGAGCAGTACTTC.

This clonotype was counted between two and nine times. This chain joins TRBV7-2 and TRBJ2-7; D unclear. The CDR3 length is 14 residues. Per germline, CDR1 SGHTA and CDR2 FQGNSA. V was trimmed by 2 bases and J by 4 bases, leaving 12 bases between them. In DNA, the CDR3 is TGTGCCAGCAGCTTATCCGAGGCAAGGTACGAGCAGTACTTC. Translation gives CASSLSEARYEQYF.

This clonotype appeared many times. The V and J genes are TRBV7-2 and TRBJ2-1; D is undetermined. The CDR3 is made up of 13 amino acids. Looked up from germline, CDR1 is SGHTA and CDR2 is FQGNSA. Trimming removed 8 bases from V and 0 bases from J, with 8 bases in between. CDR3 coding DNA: TGTGCCAGCTCAGCCGGCTCCTACAATGAGCAGTTCTTC. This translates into CASSAGSYNEQFF.

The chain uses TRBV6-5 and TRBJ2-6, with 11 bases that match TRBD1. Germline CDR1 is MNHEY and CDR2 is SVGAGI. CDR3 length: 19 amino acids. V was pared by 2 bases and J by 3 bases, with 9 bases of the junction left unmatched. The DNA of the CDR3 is TGTGCCAGCAGTTACCTTGGACAGGGGGCATGGGATGGGGCCAACGTCCTGACTTTC. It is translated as CASSYLGQGAWDGANVLTF.

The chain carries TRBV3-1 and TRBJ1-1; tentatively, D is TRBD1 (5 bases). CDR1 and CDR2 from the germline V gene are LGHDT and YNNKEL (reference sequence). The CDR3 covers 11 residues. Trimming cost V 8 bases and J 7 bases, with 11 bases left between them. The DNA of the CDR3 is TGTGCCAGCTCAGAGGGGATTGAAGCTTTCTTT. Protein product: CASSEGIEAFF.

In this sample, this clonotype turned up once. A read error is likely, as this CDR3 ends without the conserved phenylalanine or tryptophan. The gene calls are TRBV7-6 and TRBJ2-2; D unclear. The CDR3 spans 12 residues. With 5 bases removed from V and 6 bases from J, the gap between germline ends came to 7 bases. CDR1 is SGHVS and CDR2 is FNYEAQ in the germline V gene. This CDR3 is CASSPRAGELFL. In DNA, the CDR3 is TGTGCCAGCAGCCCTCGTGCCGGGGAGCTGTTTTTA.

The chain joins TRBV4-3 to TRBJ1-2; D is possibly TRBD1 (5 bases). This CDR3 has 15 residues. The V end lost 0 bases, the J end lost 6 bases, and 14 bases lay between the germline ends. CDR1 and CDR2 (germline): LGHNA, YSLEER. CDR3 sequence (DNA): TGCGCCAGCAGCCAAGAGGTCGGGGCAGGGAATGGCTACACCTTC. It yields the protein CASSQEVGAGNGYTF.